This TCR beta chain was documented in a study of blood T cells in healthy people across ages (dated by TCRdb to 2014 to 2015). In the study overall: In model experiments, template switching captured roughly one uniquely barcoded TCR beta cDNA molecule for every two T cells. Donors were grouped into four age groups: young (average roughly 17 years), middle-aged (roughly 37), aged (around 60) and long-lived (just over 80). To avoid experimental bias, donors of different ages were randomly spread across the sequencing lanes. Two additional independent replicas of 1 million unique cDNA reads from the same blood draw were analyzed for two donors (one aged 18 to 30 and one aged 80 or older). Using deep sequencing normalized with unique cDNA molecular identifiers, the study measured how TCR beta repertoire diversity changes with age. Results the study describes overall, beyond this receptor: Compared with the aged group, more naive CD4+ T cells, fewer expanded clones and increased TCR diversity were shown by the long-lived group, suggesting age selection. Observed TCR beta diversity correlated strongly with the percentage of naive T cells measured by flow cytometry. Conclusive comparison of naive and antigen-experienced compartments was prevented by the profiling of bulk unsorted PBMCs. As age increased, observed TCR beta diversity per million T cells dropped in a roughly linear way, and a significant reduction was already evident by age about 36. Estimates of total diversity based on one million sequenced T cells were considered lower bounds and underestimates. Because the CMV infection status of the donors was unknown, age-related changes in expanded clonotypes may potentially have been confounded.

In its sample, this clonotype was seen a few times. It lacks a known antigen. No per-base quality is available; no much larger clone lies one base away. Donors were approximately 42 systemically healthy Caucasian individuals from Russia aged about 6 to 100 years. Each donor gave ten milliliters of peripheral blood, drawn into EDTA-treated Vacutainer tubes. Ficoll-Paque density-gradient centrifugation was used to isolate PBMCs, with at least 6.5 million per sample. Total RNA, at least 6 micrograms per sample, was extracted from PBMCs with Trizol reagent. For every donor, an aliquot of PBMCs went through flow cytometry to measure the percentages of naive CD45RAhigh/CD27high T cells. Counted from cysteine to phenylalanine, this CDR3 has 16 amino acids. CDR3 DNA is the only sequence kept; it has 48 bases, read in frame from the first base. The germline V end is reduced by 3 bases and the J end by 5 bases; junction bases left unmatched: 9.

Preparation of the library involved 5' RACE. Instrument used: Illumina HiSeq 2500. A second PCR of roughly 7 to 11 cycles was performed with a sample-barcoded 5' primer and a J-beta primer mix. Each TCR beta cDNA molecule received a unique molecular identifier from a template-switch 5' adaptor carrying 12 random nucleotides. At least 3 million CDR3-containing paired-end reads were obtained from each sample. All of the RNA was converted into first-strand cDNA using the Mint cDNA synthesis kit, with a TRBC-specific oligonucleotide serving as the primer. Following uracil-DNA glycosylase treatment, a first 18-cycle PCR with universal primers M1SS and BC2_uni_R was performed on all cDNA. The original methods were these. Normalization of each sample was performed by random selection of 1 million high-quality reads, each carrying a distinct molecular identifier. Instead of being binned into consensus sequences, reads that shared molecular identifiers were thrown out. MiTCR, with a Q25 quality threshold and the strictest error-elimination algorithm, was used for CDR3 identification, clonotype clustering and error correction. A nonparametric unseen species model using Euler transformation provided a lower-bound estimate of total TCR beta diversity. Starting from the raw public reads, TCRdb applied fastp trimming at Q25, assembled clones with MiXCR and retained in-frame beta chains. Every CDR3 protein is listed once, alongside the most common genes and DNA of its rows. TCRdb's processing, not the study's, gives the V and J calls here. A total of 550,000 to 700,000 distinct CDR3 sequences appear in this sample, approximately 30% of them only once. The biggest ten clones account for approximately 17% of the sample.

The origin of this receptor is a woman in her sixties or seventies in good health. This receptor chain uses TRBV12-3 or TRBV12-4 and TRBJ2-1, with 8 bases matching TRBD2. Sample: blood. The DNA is TGTGCCAGCAGTTTGAATGCGGGGGGACCCCACAATGAGCAGTTCTTC. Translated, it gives CASSLNAGGPHNEQFF.